Below, 15 T cell receptor beta chains from the same sample are listed, as sequenced in a study of low-dose radiotherapy and immunotherapy resistance in tumors. TRAV- and TRBV-specific primers primed first-strand cDNA, covering alpha and beta chains. TCRs were put through around 20 PCR cycles of amplification with Phusion. A constant-region primer and the V-primer adapter served as the primer pair. TCRdb passed the reads through MiXCR, listing each CDR3 protein once. Seen here are some 13,000 distinct CDR3 sequences, around three fifths observed once, and the top ten hold approximately 8%. All receptors derive from a human donor with advanced metastatic prostate, ovarian, gallbladder or colorectal cancer (not recorded which). This table probably holds off-target reads from a library built for another chain.

The chain couples TRBV28 to TRBJ1-6; D is unclear. The CDR3 loop spans 14 amino acids. Trimming left V 6 bases short and J 10 bases short, with 16 bases between. Germline CDR1 reads MDHEN; CDR2 reads SYDVKM. The CDR3 loop reads CASSPRAPRSPLHF. For the CDR3, the DNA is TGTGCCAGCAGCCCAAGGGCCCCTAGGTCACCCCTCCACTTT.

This clonotype was found once. This chain links TRBV7-6 with TRBJ2-3; the D is unclear. The CDR3 length is 12 residues. Germline-derived CDR1 and CDR2 are SGHVS and FNYEAQ. Trimming cost V 3 bases and J 4 bases, with 5 bases left between them. CDR3 nucleotides: TGTGCCAGCAGCTTGGCCCCAGATACGCAGTATTTT. Encoded protein: CASSLAPDTQYF.

The V gene is TRBV28, the J gene TRBJ1-1; 8 bases map to TRBD1. CDR3 length: 14 amino acids. Germline CDR1 reads MDHEN; CDR2 reads SYDVKM. V gave up 6 bases and J gave up 5 bases; unmatched junction bases: 8. The CDR3 coding sequence is TGTGCCAGCAGACCTGGACAGGGTAGAACTGAAGCTTTCTTT. Encoded protein: CASRPGQGRTEAFF.

The V gene is TRBV12-3 or TRBV12-4, the J gene TRBJ2-1; 9 bases are shared with TRBD1. J gave up 13 bases and V 5 bases, and 6 bases lay outside the gene matches. The CDR3 runs to 12 residues. CDR3 amino acids: CASSRDRGRQFF. As DNA, the CDR3 is TGTGCCAGCAGTCGAGACAGGGGGAGACAGTTCTTC.

V is TRBV27 and J is TRBJ2-7, with D possibly being TRBD1 (5 bases). There are 16 residues in the CDR3. Germline V gene lookup returns CDR1 MNHEY and CDR2 SMNVEV (reference sequence). V shed 5 bases and J shed 4 bases, with 21 bases lying between them. The CDR3 DNA reads TGTGCCAGCAGTCCACAGGTACCTTGGGCTTATTACGAGCAGTACTTC. This gives the protein CASSPQVPWAYYEQYF.

The CDR3 bases are TGTGCCAGTAGTATCGTTGGGACAGGGGGAGAGACCCAGTACTTC. It yields the protein CASSIVGTGGETQYF. V gene TRBV19 combines with J gene TRBJ2-5, with 11 bases aligning to TRBD1. V shed 3 bases and J 4 bases; nucleotides not matched to a gene: 4. The germline V gene has CDR1 LNHDA and CDR2 SQIVND (reference sequence). CDR3 length equals 15 residues.

This clonotype was seen a few times. The chain carries TRBV7-2 and TRBJ2-4, with 8 bases lining up with TRBD1. Unmatched junction bases numbered 9, after V lost 5 bases and J lost 3 bases. The CDR3 covers 16 residues. In germline, CDR1 is SGHTA, CDR2 FQGNSA. The CDR3 nucleotides read TGTGCCAGCAGCCCCTCAGGGGGCCTGGGCAAAAACATTCAGTACTTC. Protein sequence: CASSPSGGLGKNIQYF.

This clonotype ranks as medium-sized. The rearrangement uses TRBV12-3 or TRBV12-4 and TRBJ2-3, with TRBD2 as a possible D gene (7 bases). Trimming took 7 bases from V and 7 from J, leaving 18 bases between them. This CDR3 region has 14 residues. In DNA, the CDR3 is TGTGCCAGCACCTTGGGGGGGCCGTCCCATACGCAGTATTTT. Translating it yields CASTLGGPSHTQYF.

The chain recombines TRBV29-1 with TRBJ2-2, with 10 bases aligning to TRBD2. Trimming removed 6 bases from V and 4 bases from J; junction bases left unmatched: 5. Germline V gene data show CDR1 as SQVTM and CDR2 as ANQGSEA. This CDR3 region has 14 residues. DNA for the CDR3: TGCAGCGTCATAGCGGGGGGCTTCACCGGGGAGCTGTTTTTT. Translated: CSVIAGGFTGELFF.

The chain links TRBV11-2 to TRBJ2-7; D is undetermined. Per germline, CDR1 SGHAT and CDR2 FQNNGV. There are 11 residues in the CDR3. The V end lost 5 bases, the J end lost 7 bases, and 9 bases lay between the germline ends. CDR3 in amino acids: CASSLQREQYF. The CDR3 coding sequence is TGTGCCAGCAGCCTACAGAGGGAGCAGTACTTC.

The rearrangement joins TRBV19 to TRBJ1-2; D not resolved. Per germline, CDR1 LNHDA and CDR2 SQIVND (reference sequence). Trimming removed 9 bases at V and 4 bases at J, with 12 bases between. The CDR3 has 12 amino acids. The DNA of the CDR3 is TGTGCCAGCCAGCACGATGTCTATGGCTACACCTTC. It encodes CASQHDVYGYTF.

V usage is TRBV5-1 and J usage is TRBJ2-1; D is unclear. CDR1 SGHRS and CDR2 YFSETQ come from the germline V gene. The CDR3 consists of 12 residues. Trimming took off 1 base at V and 6 bases at J, with 5 bases between the two ends. CDR3 in DNA: TGCGCCAGCAGCTTGCAGGCCAATGAGCAGTTCTTC. It translates to CASSLQANEQFF.

The chain recombines TRBV19 with TRBJ1-3, with D unresolved. The germline V gene encodes CDR1 LNHDA and CDR2 SQIVND (reference sequence). The CDR3 length is 16 residues. The V end was cut by 4 bases, the J end by 0 bases, with 13 bases between. The DNA of the CDR3 is TGTGCCAGTAGTAAAGTGTCCGGAAGCTCTGGAAACACCATATATTTT. It translates to CASSKVSGSSGNTIYF.

The rearrangement uses TRBV5-6 and TRBJ1-2; 8 positions match TRBD1. The CDR3 extends over 13 amino acids. Germline CDR1 reads SGHDT; CDR2 reads YYEEEE. The ends lost 4 bases at V and 8 bases at J; junction bases unmatched: 7. The CDR3 protein is CASSPDRVLGYTF. CDR3 nucleotide sequence: TGTGCCAGCAGCCCGGACAGGGTGCTCGGCTACACCTTC. Using reference TRBV5-6 and TRBJ1-2 for the parts outside the CDR3, the full variable domain is DAGVTQSPTHLIKTRGQQVTLRCSPKSGHDTVSWYQQALGQGPQFIFQYYEEEERQRGNFPDRFSGHQFPNYSSELNVNALLLGDSALYLCASSPDRVLGYTFGSGTRLTVV.

The rearrangement joins TRBV2 to TRBJ2-5; D is unresolved. The V gene lost 5 bases and the J gene lost 8 bases, with 9 bases spanning the gap. The CDR3 loop spans 11 amino acids. CDR1 and CDR2 (germline): SNHLY, FYNNEI. CDR3 in DNA: TGTGCCAGCAGTCGATCTGAAACCCAGTACTTC. Amino acid sequence: CASSRSETQYF.